This T cell receptor (beta chain) was observed in a study of CD8+CD57+ T cells in acquired aplastic anemia listed by TCRdb under 2018. Background on the whole study: DNA extracted from sorted CD4+ and CD8+ cells had a mean of about 3.3 ug, with a range of roughly 0.18 to 27.4 ug. A CD8+CD57+ expansion meant a frequency higher than the mean frequency seen in healthy subjects.

Patients chosen for sequencing had shown expansion of CD8+CD57+ cells by flow cytometry. All patients had severe acquired aplastic anemia diagnosed by International Study of Aplastic Anemia and Agranulocytosis and Camitta criteria. Patients had received no therapy at the time of blood sampling. TCR repertoires of sorted CD4+ and CD8+ blood T cells from severe aplastic anemia patients and healthy subjects were deep-sequenced in the study. In the USA, patient enrollment took place under clinicaltrials.gov protocols 00001620, 01623167, 00001397, 00071045, 00081523 and 00961064. Ficoll-Paque density gradient centrifugation was used to isolate peripheral blood mononuclear cells. Before DNA extraction, CD4+ and CD8+ T cells were sorted with FACS or magnetic beads. Overall results and qualifications from the work: Over 25 CD8+ CDR3 sequences were found in both patients and controls but appeared to be highly expressed in patients and within the immunodominant clones of the patients. Between patients and healthy controls, no significant difference in CD8+ Simpson's diversity was found (P=0.060).

The junction shows trimming of 3 bases on V and 1 base on J, plus 3 bases between the germline ends. Per the germline V gene, SGHVS is the CDR1 and FNYEAQ is the CDR2. The CDR3 starts with the cysteine, ends with the phenylalanine, and has 12 residues. The DNA shown is the 36-base CDR3, in frame from base 1. Genomic DNA was used as template for profiling of TCR beta VDJ combinations and CDR3 sequences. An Illumina HiSeq 2000 was used for TCR repertoire sequencing. Per the authors' processing: TRBV/TRBJ rearrangement plots, CDR3 size and DJ length profiles, and Simpson's diversity index were used to assess repertoires. The immunodominant clone was defined as the most abundant DNA sequence in deep sequencing data. CDR3 amino acid sequences were checked for sharing across subjects and were also compared against the VDJdb database and published repertoires. TCRdb's own reprocessing of the public reads used fastp at Q25 and MiXCR and kept productive beta chains. For every CDR3 protein sequence, its rows merge into one entry that carries the most common genes and DNA. The V and J calls, along with clone size, are taken from TCRdb and not from the paper's own processing. This sample holds approximately 190,000 distinct CDR3 sequences; around 47% were observed only once. The leading ten clones occupy about 8.8% of the sample.

Worth noting for this clonotype: It lacks a known antigen. Base qualities are not provided; no much larger clone lies one nucleotide away.

Recombination joined TRBV7-6 with TRBJ2-5; the D gene cannot be resolved reliably. The sequence was collected from a human donor with aplastic anemia. Sample: sorted CD4+, CD8+, or CD8+CD57+ T cells (not recorded which) from PBMCs. The CDR3 protein is CASSFFQETQYF. The nucleotide sequence is TGTGCCAGCAGCTTTTTCCAAGAGACCCAGTACTTC.